The clone carrying this T cell receptor (beta chain) occurred once. Its antigen is unidentified. The CDR3 is 12 residues long. The V gene's germline CDR1 is LNHDA and CDR2 SQIVND (reference sequence). Trimming removed 6 bases at V and 2 bases at J, with 5 bases between. The protocol was immunoSEQ multiplex PCR, while the TCRdb copy is restricted to in-frame clones and leaves out a portion. The sample has roughly 75,000 clones, about 94% seen once. This sample was taken from a study of OX40 agonist ivuxolimab in advanced cancers. Overall study context: Anti-PD-1, anti-PD-L1 or anti-CTLA-4 therapy given earlier was allowed, and around 40% had some.

Study-level points and caveats: Dose levels from 0.1 to 3.0 mg/kg saw CD4+ and CD8+ blood T cells expand clonally by week 6. CD4+ T cells averaged fewer expanded clones than CD8+ T cells. Some of the nonresponding patients also showed low levels of normalized T-cell clonal expansion.

The chain joins TRBV19 to TRBJ1-5; D is uncertain. Specimen: CD4+ or CD8+ T cells sorted from blood, collected in a trial of the OX40 agonist ivuxolimab. The clonotype originates from an adult with an advanced solid tumor such as melanoma, head and neck, liver or kidney cancer. The CDR3 sequence is CASRNGNQPQHF. The CDR3 DNA sequence: TGTGCCAGTAGAAATGGCAATCAGCCCCAGCATTTT.